These 13 T cell receptor beta chains share one sample of origin, sequenced in a study of blood T cell repertoires in COVID-19. Using immunoSEQ multiplex PCR, the repertoire was profiled, and TCRdb retains in-frame clones only, with some absent. The sample comprises some 50,000 clones, 65% to 85% of which are singletons, and approximately 8.4% rests with the top ten. Sequenced material: peripheral blood. These receptors all come from a man at least 80 years old in a cohort sampled during active COVID-19.

This sequence joins TRBV19 and TRBJ2-2; D remains ambiguous. The CDR3 runs 16 residues. Trimming pared 5 bases from V and 2 bases from J, leaving 15 bases between. Germline V CDR1 and CDR2: LNHDA, SQIVND (reference sequence). CDR3 sequence reads: CASSAGSLGNTGELFF. The CDR3 DNA follows: TGTGCCAGTAGTGCCGGTTCCCTAGGAAACACCGGGGAGCTGTTTTTT.

The V call is TRBV10-3, the J call TRBJ2-7; 7 positions agree with TRBD2. Germline V gives CDR1 ENHRY, CDR2 SYGVKD. After removal of 4 bases from V and 5 bases from J, the junction contained 11 bases not matched to a gene. The CDR3 loop spans 15 amino acids. The CDR3 spells CAISATMGGSNEQYF. The CDR3, as DNA: TGTGCCATCAGTGCAACGATGGGAGGGAGTAACGAGCAGTACTTC.

The J gene is TRBJ2-2, the V gene TRBV27; 8 bases map to TRBD2. The CDR3 has 15 amino acids. The V gene's germline CDR1 is MNHEY and CDR2 SMNVEV (reference sequence). V was clipped by 4 bases and J by 6 bases; unmatched bases: 7. The DNA for the CDR3 is TGTGCCAGCAGTTACCAAGCGGGGGTCGCCGGGGAGCTGTTTTTT. This encodes CASSYQAGVAGELFF.

This clone was seen only a few times. This sequence joins TRBV28 and TRBJ1-5; TRBD1 aligns across 7 bases. This CDR3 is 15 amino acids long. CDR1 and CDR2 from the germline V gene are MDHEN and SYDVKM. V lost 6 bases and J lost 1; bases outside the gene matches: 6. Here the CDR3 DNA reads TGTGCCAGCAGAACGGGACAGCTAAGCAATCAGCCCCAGCATTTT. Translating gives CASRTGQLSNQPQHF.

The chain joins TRBV6-5 to TRBJ1-3, with D hard to call. In germline, CDR1 is MNHEY, CDR2 SVGAGI. CDR3 size: 16 residues. Trimming removed 0 bases from V and 4 bases from J, with 13 bases in between. CDR3 nucleotide sequence: TGTGCCAGCAGTTACTCTTCGGGGTTTGAGGGAAACACCATATATTTT. Residues: CASSYSSGFEGNTIYF.

CDR3 nucleotide sequence: TGTGCCAGCAGTTACTCAGGGGGACAGGGAAACTATGGCTACACCTTC. Its protein is CASSYSGGQGNYGYTF. The rearrangement links TRBV6-5 to TRBJ1-2; 9 positions agree with TRBD1. Germline V lookup: CDR1 MNHEY, CDR2 SVGAGI. The V segment lost 0 bases and the J segment 2 bases; nucleotides outside the gene matches: 4. The CDR3 is made up of 16 amino acids.

The chain uses TRBV4-1 and TRBJ1-3, with D unclear. Germline loops: CDR1 MGHRA, CDR2 YSYEKL. The ends were cut back, 1 base at V and 0 bases at J, with 13 bases in the middle. The CDR3 consists of 17 residues. CDR3 loop: CASSQVFTFRSGNTIYF. The CDR3 nucleotides are TGCGCCAGCAGCCAAGTCTTTACTTTCCGCTCTGGAAACACCATATATTTT.

This chain joins TRBV7-9 and TRBJ2-5; a possible D gene is TRBD2 (6 bases). This CDR3 is 16 amino acids long. The germline CDR1 and CDR2 sequences are SEHNR and FQNEAQ (reference sequence). The V end was cut by 5 bases, the J end by 5 bases, with 21 bases between. The CDR3 nucleotides read TGTGCCAGCAGCCCCCGACTCTCTCAGGCGGGGGAGACCCAGTACTTC. Protein product: CASSPRLSQAGETQYF.

The rearrangement uses TRBV6-5 and TRBJ2-5; a possible D gene is TRBD2 (6 bases). There are 13 residues in the CDR3. V was clipped by 7 bases and J by 7 bases, with 16 bases between them. Germline CDR1 reads MNHEY; CDR2 reads SVGAGI. CDR3 residues: CASITIGGVTQYF. CDR3 sequence (DNA): TGTGCCAGCATCACCATAGGAGGGGTGACCCAGTACTTC.

This chain joins TRBV28 and TRBJ2-5; 11 bases agree with TRBD2. Germline V gene lookup returns CDR1 MDHEN and CDR2 SYDVKM. Germline trimming cut 7 bases from V and 9 bases from J; bases unmatched to any gene: 10. CDR3 length equals 14 residues. The CDR3 bases are TGTGCCAGCAAGTGGGCTAGCGGGGGGAGGGCCCAGTACTTC. Its protein product is CASKWASGGRAQYF.

This clone came up once. The rearrangement uses TRBV28 and TRBJ2-1; TRBD2 might be the D (6 bases). V was pared by 5 bases and J by 7 bases, with 9 bases between. CDR3 length: 12 residues. The germline gives CDR1 MDHEN, CDR2 SYDVKM. The DNA for the CDR3 is TGTGCCAGCAGTCAGACTAGGAATGAGCAGTTCTTC. Encoded protein: CASSQTRNEQFF.

This chain uses TRBV7-9 with TRBJ1-2; D is unclear. CDR1 is SEHNR and CDR2 is FQNEAQ in the germline V gene (reference sequence). With 5 bases removed from V and 5 bases from J, the gap between germline ends came to 21 bases. The CDR3 extends over 16 amino acids. CDR3 sequence: CASSRGRVQRRYGYTF. The CDR3 coding sequence is TGTGCCAGCAGCCGCGGCCGGGTCCAAAGGAGGTATGGCTACACCTTC.

In its sample, this clone was seen once. The chain joins TRBV21-1 to TRBJ2-2; TRBD2 reflects the table's D call only, with no check against the DNA. TRBV21-1 is termed a pseudogene. The CDR3 loop spans 18 amino acids. CDR3 amino acids: CASSKARHRPPNTGELFF. The CDR3 DNA sequence: TGTGCCAGCAGCAAAGCGCGGCACCGCCCCCCGAACACCGGGGAGCTGTTTTTT.